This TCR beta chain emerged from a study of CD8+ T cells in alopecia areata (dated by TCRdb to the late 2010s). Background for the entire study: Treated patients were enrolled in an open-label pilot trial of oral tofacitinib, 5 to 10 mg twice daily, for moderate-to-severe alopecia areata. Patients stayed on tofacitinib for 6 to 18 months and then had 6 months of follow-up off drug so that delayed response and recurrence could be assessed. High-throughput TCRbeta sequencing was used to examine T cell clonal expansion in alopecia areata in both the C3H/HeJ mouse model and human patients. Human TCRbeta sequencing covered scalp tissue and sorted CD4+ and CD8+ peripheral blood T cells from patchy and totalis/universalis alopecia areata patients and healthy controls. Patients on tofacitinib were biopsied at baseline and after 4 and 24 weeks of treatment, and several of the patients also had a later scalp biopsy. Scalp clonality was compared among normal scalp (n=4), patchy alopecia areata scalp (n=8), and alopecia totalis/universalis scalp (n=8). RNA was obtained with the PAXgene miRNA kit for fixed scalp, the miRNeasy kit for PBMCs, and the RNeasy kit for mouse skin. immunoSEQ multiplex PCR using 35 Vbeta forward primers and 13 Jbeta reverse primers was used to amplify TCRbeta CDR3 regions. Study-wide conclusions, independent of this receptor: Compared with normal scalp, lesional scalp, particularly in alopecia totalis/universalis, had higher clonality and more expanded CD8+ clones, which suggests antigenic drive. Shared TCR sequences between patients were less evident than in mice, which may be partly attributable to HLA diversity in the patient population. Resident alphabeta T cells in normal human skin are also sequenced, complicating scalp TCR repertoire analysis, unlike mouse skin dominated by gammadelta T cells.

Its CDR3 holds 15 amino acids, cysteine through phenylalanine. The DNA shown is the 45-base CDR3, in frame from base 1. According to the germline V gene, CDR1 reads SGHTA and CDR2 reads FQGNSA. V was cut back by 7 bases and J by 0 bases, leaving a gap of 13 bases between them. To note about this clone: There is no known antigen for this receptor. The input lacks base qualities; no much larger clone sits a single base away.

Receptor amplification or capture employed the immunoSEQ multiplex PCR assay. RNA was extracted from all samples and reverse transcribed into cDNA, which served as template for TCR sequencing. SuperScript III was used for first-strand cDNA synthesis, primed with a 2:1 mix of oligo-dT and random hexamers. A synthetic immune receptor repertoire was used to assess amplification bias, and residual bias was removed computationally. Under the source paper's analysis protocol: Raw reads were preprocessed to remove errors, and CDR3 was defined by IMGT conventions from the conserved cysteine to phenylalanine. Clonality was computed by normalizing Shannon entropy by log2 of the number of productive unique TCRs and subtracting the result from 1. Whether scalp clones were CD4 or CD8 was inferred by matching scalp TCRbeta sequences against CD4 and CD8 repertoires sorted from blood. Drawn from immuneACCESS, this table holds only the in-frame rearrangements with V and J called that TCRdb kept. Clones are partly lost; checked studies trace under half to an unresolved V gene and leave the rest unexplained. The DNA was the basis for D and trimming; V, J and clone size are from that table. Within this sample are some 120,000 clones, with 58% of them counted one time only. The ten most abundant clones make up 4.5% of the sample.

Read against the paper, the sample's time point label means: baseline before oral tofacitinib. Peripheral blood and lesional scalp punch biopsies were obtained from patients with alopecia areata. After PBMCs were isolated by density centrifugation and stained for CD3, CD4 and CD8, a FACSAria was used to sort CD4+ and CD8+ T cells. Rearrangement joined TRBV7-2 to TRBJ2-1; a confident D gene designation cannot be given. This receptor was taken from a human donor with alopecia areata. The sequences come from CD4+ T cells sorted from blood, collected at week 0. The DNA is TGTGCCAGCATTCAAAGTATCAGCTCCTACAATGAGCAGTTCTTC. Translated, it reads CASIQSISSYNEQFF.